This passage covers 6 T cell receptor beta chains from one sample sequenced in a study of blood T cell repertoires in COVID-19. This table comes from immunoSEQ multiplex PCR, and its TCRdb copy is limited to in-frame clones, with some not included. The sample consists of roughly 300,000 clones, under 95% of them appearing once. Sequencing was done on a sample of PBMCs or T cells enriched from blood (not recorded which). Receptor source: a young woman who had recovered from COVID-19.

A single count supports this clone. The rearrangement uses TRBV4-3 and TRBJ1-2; a weak D match, TRBD1 (6 bases). Trimming took off 1 base at V and 5 bases at J, with 14 bases between the two ends. The germline V gene encodes CDR1 LGHNA and CDR2 YSLEER. The CDR3 contains 15 residues. The CDR3 here is CASSQVGGGAYGYTF. CDR3 coding DNA: TGCGCCAGCAGCCAAGTGGGCGGGGGGGCGTATGGCTACACCTTC.

The chain uses TRBV5-1 and TRBJ2-5; D unclear. The CDR3 sequence is 13 residues long. Germline V gene sequence: CDR1 SGHRS, CDR2 YFSETQ. V was clipped by 0 bases and J by 5 bases, with 8 bases between them. The CDR3 reads CASSLAQQETQYF. Written as DNA, the CDR3 is TGCGCCAGCAGCTTGGCACAACAGGAGACCCAGTACTTC.

This chain uses TRBV27 with TRBJ2-3; 9 bases match TRBD2. The CDR3 length is 17 residues. J was trimmed by 8 bases and V by 2 bases; bases with no gene match: 14. Germline V gene data show CDR1 as MNHEY and CDR2 as SMNVEV (reference sequence). The CDR3 sequence is CASSLRLLAGTLGTQYF. Here the CDR3 DNA reads TGTGCCAGCAGTTTACGCCTCCTAGCGGGGACCCTGGGTACGCAGTATTTT.

The chain combines TRBV19 with TRBJ1-1; possibly TRBD1 for D (6 bases). V was trimmed by 9 bases and J by 1 base, leaving 12 bases between them. Per germline, CDR1 LNHDA and CDR2 SQIVND (reference sequence). The CDR3 covers 13 residues. The CDR3 DNA sequence: TGTGCCAGCTCGCTGGACAGGAACACTGAAGCTTTCTTT. Encoded protein: CASSLDRNTEAFF.

The chain uses TRBV19 and TRBJ1-6; 10 nucleotides line up with TRBD1. V shed 7 bases, J shed 7 bases, and the junction held 4 bases outside the gene matches. Germline V CDR1 and CDR2: LNHDA, SQIVND (reference sequence). The CDR3 consists of 14 residues. The CDR3 here is CASKWTGGNSPLHF. The CDR3 DNA is TGTGCCAGTAAATGGACAGGGGGAAATTCACCCCTCCACTTT.

As to this clone: Germline and junction disagree at one end, which may indicate a read error. The V gene is TRBV7-9, the J gene TRBJ2-3; 8 positions match TRBD2. The CDR3 covers 15 residues. The germline V gene encodes CDR1 SEHNR and CDR2 FQNEAQ (reference sequence). The CDR3 bases are TGTGCCAGCAGTTTAGCGGGACTGGGCACAGATACGCAGTATTTT. Protein product: CASSLAGLGTDTQYF. Full variable domain (missing parts from reference TRBV7-9 and TRBJ2-3): DTGVSQNPRHKITKRGQNVTFRCDPISEHNRLYWYRQTLGQGPEFLTYFQNEAQLEKSRLLSDRFSAERPKGSFSTLEIQRTEQGDSAMYLCASSLAGLGTDTQYFGPGTRLTVL.